The entry that follows covers one TCR beta chain sequence. Its specificity is unknown. Per the germline V gene, CDR1 is LNHDA and CDR2 is SQIVND (reference sequence). This CDR3 comprises 13 residues. V was pared by 5 bases and J by 8 bases, with 15 bases between. The data stem from a study of T cell responses to AZD1222 COVID-19 vaccine. Whole-study findings and limits: Scientists sampled the repertoires only once the peak T cell response had passed. Donors skewed white British and female; clonal diversity was possibly underestimated.

Here immunoSEQ multiplex PCR was the method, and the copy in TCRdb shows in-frame clones only, minus some. The sample records roughly 150,000 clones, 90% being singletons. The TCR originated in an adult in good health. This chain uses TRBV19 with TRBJ1-2; D gene unclear. Sample: peripheral blood, taken on day 0 of AZD1222 vaccination. CDR3 nucleotides: TGTGCCAGTAGTGGACCCATTTTGTTGGGCTACACCTTC. Translating it yields CASSGPILLGYTF. Supplemented by reference TRBV19 and TRBJ1-2, the full variable domain reads DGGITQSPKYLFRKEGQNVTLSCEQNLNHDAMYWYRQDPGQGLRLIYYSQIVNDFQKGDIAEGYSVSREKKESFPLTVTSAQKNPTAFYLCASSGPILLGYTFGSGTRLTVV.